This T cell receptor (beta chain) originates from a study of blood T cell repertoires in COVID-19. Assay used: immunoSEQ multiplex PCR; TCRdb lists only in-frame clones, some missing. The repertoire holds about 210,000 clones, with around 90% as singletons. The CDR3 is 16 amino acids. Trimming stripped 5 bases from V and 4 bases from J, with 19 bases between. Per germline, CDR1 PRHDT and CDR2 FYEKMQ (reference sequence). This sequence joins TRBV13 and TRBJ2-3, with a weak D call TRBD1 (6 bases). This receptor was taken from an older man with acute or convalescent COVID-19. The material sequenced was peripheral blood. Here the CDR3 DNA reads TGTGCCAGCAGCATAACCTATTTACAGGGTGCAGATACGCAGTATTTT. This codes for CASSITYLQGADTQYF.